This T cell receptor (beta chain) is drawn from a study of blood T cell repertoires in COVID-19. Looking at the study overall: Nucleic acid was either cDNA or gDNA, and it came from T cells, B-cell-depleted T cells, or PBMCs.

The length of the CDR3 is 14 residues. Unmatched junction bases numbered 7, after V lost 6 bases and J lost 4 bases. Germline V gene sequence: CDR1 SNHLY, CDR2 FYNNEI. Only in-frame clones appear in the TCRdb table, and some are missing; sequencing was by immunoSEQ multiplex PCR. Here the sample spans around 84,000 clones, around 84% being singletons. The receptor's source is a man aged 80 or over with active or convalescent COVID-19. The sequencing input was peripheral blood. This chain connects TRBV2 to TRBJ1-1, with 8 bases identical to TRBD1. The CDR3 loop is CASRDPTGGTEAFF. CDR3 sequence (DNA): TGTGCCAGCAGGGATCCTACAGGGGGCACTGAAGCTTTCTTT.